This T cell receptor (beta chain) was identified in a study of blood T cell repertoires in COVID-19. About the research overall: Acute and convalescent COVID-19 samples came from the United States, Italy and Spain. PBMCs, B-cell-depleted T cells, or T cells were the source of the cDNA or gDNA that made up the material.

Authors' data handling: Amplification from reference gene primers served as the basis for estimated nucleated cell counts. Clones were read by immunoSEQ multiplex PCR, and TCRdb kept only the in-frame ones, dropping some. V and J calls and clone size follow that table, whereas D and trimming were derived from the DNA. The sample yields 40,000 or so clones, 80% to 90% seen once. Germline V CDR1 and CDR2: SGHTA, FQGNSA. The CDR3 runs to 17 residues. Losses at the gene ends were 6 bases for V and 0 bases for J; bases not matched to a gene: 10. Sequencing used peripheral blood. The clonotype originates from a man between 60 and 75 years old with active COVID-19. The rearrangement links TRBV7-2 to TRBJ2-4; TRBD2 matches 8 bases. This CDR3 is CASRPTGGAEAKNIQYF. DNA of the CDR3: TGTGCCAGCAGGCCTACCGGGGGGGCCGAAGCCAAAAACATTCAGTACTTC. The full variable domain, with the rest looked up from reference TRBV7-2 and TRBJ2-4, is GAGVSQSPSNKVTEKGKDVELRCDPISGHTALYWYRQSLGQGLEFLIYFQGNSAPDKSGLPSDRFSAERTGGSVSTLTIQRTQQEDSAVYLCASRPTGGAEAKNIQYFGAGTRLSVL.